The rows below give T cell receptor beta chains drawn from one sample of a study of blood T cells in healthy people across ages. Via MiXCR, TCRdb re-called the 5' RACE reads, giving one row per CDR3 protein. The sample holds about 1,400,000 distinct CDR3 sequences, 59% seen once. The source material was blood. Every receptor here comes from a man between 18 and 29 years old in good health. CDR3s include the opening cysteine and the closing phenylalanine or tryptophan. D genes are given only for firm matches. Rows give clone size only sometimes, using once, few, many, or a class for an expanded clone.

NA	NA	TRBV7-8	TRBJ2-7	TGTGCCAGCAGCCCAAAAGGGCCAATCTACGAGCAGTACTTC	CASSPKGPIYEQYF
NA	NA	TRBV13	TRBJ1-1	TGTGCCAGCAGCTTAGGTTGGGGAGAGAACACTGAAGCTTTCTTT	CASSLGWGENTEAFF
NA	NA	TRBV20-1	TRBJ1-4	TGCAGTGCTCTCGGACAGCCCAATGAAAAACTGTTTTTT	CSALGQPNEKLFF
NA	NA	TRBV12-5	TRBJ1-5	TGTGCTAGTGGTTTGGTGACGGGTGGCTTGGATCAGCCCCAGCATTTT	CASGLVTGGLDQPQHF
NA	NA	TRBV2	TRBJ2-2	TGTGCCAGCGCTTCCTCGAACACCGGGGAGCTGTTTTTT	CASASSNTGELFF
NA	NA	TRBV2	TRBJ2-7	TGTGCCAGCACCCCAGTGGACGTTACCTACGAGCAGTACTTC	CASTPVDVTYEQYF
NA	few	TRBV4-2	TRBJ1-5	TGTGCCAGCAGCCAAGTGGAGGGCTATCAGCCCCAGCATTTT	CASSQVEGYQPQHF
TRBD1	many	TRBV2	TRBJ1-2	TGTGCCAGCAGCCGCGACAGGGGCGGGGGCTACACCTTC	CASSRDRGGGYTF
TRBD1	NA	TRBV12-3/TRBV12-4	TRBJ1-5	TGTGCCAGCGTTTCAGGGGGGACCAATCAGCCCCAGCATTTT	CASVSGGTNQPQHF
NA	NA	TRBV7-6	TRBJ2-7	TGTGCCAGCAGTCCGGGACCGCCTGTGTACGAGCAGTACTTC	CASSPGPPVYEQYF
NA	NA	TRBV29-1	TRBJ2-5	TGCAGCGTTCAGGGCAACCAAGAGACCCAGTACTTC	CSVQGNQETQYF
NA	NA	TRBV3-1	TRBJ1-1	TGTGCCAGCAGCCAAGTCAGACACACTGAAGCTTTCTTT	CASSQVRHTEAFF
NA	NA	TRBV18	TRBJ2-1	TGTGCCCGCTCACCACTCCCCAGGGAGACCCAGTTCTTC	CARSPLPRETQFF
TRBD2	NA	TRBV2	TRBJ2-7	TGTGCCAGCAGGACACTAGCGGGAGGGCTATACGAGCAGTACTTC	CASRTLAGGLYEQYF